A single sample is the source of the 24 T cell receptor beta chains below, sequenced in a study of T and B cells in COVID-19 patients. Each TRB amplification used about 220-500 ng of genomic DNA from blood. Multiplex PCR with BIOMED2 TRB-A/B primer pools amplified TRB rearrangements. TCRdb reprocessed the multiplex PCR reads via MiXCR and lists one record per CDR3 protein. The table lists around 30,000 distinct CDR3 sequences, 32% of them singletons. The sequenced sample was blood. These receptors all stem from a human donor who had recovered from COVID-19.

This clonotype showed up just a few times. The CDR3 region has the DNA TGTGCCAGCAGTTTAGGGCGGGGGGGCCTCTACGAGCAGTACTTC. It is translated as CASSLGRGGLYEQYF. This chain links TRBV12-3 or TRBV12-4 with TRBJ2-7; 9 bases fit TRBD2. This CDR3 has 15 amino acids. With V trimmed by 1 base and J by 3 bases, 4 bases remained unmatched.

The chain joins TRBV19 to TRBJ1-2; no clear D gene. Looked up from germline, CDR1 is LNHDA and CDR2 is SQIVND (reference sequence). Trimming stripped 4 bases from V and 11 bases from J, with 11 bases between. The CDR3 sequence is 11 residues long. The CDR3: CASSKWTEYTF. The CDR3 DNA reads TGTGCCAGTAGTAAGTGGACGGAGTACACCTTC.

The sample holds a few counts of this clonotype. The chain employs TRBV24-1 and TRBJ2-2; D gene ambiguous. The CDR3 length is 12 residues. Trimming stripped 7 bases from V and 5 bases from J, with 7 bases between. Germline V gene lookup returns CDR1 KGHDR and CDR2 SFDVKD. CDR3 sequence reads: CATRDPTGELFF. The CDR3 DNA sequence: TGTGCCACCAGGGACCCGACCGGGGAGCTGTTTTTT.

The CDR3: CSAREGSSYEQYF. DNA for the CDR3: TGCAGTGCTAGGGAGGGTAGCTCCTACGAGCAGTACTTC. The chain joins TRBV20-1 to TRBJ2-7; weak D call: TRBD2 (6 bases). Deletions cut 3 bases from V and 0 bases from J, with 9 bases between. CDR3 length: 13 residues. In germline, CDR1 is DFQATT, CDR2 SNEGSKA (reference sequence).

The rearrangement joins TRBV5-4 to TRBJ2-5, with 8 bases fitting TRBD2. The CDR3 spans 15 residues. Looked up from germline, CDR1 is SGHNT and CDR2 is YYREEE (reference sequence). J gave up 5 bases and V 0 bases, and 6 bases lay outside the gene matches. Written as DNA, the CDR3 is TGTGCCAGCAGCTTGGGCAACGGGAGGGACGAGACCCAGTACTTC. Amino acid sequence: CASSLGNGRDETQYF.

In this sample, this clonotype turned up a few times. The J gene is TRBJ1-5, the V gene TRBV6-5, with 9 nucleotides matching TRBD1. This CDR3 has 15 residues. V shed 7 bases and J 0 bases; nucleotides not matched to a gene: 4. CDR1 and CDR2 (germline): MNHEY, SVGAGI. CDR3 sequence: CASKRDRDSNQPQHF. CDR3 DNA: TGTGCCAGCAAGAGGGACAGGGATAGCAATCAGCCCCAGCATTTT.

V gene TRBV18 combines with J gene TRBJ1-1; 7 bases are a match to TRBD1. CDR3 length: 14 residues. V trimming: 2 bases; J trimming: 3 bases; junction bases outside the gene matches: 3. CDR1 is KGHSH and CDR2 is LQKENI in the germline V gene. CDR3 in amino acids: CASSPTGAYTEAFF. DNA for the CDR3: TGTGCCAGCTCACCAACAGGGGCCTACACTGAAGCTTTCTTT. Filled out from reference TRBV18 and TRBJ1-1, the complete variable domain reads NAGVMQNPRHLVRRRGQEARLRCSPMKGHSHVYWYRQLPEEGLKFMVYLQKENIIDESGMPKERFSAEFPKEGPSILRIQQVVRGDSAAYFCASSPTGAYTEAFFGQGTRLTVV.

This chain connects TRBV28 to TRBJ2-2; 9 nucleotides match TRBD2. The germline gives CDR1 MDHEN, CDR2 SYDVKM. With 2 bases clipped from V and 6 bases from J, the junction kept 4 bases outside the gene matches. This CDR3 has 15 residues. The CDR3 here is CASSLGLAGSGELFF. CDR3 sequence (DNA): TGTGCCAGCAGTTTAGGGCTAGCGGGATCCGGGGAGCTGTTTTTT.

There are a few counts of this clonotype. The chain is built from TRBV24-1 and TRBJ2-2, with 11 bases aligning to TRBD1. This CDR3 is 16 amino acids long. Germline lookup yields CDR1 KGHDR and CDR2 SFDVKD. V lost 3 bases to trimming and J lost 5 bases; unmatched junction nucleotides: 4. CDR3 in amino acids: CATSDTGTGGTGELFF. DNA of the CDR3: TGTGCCACCAGTGATACCGGGACAGGGGGGACCGGGGAGCTGTTTTTT.

This chain uses TRBV6-6 with TRBJ2-5; 10 bases agree with TRBD1. From germline, CDR1 is MNHNY and CDR2 SVGAGI (reference sequence). The CDR3 spans 16 residues. The V gene end was trimmed by 5 bases and the J gene end by 4 bases; junction bases not matched to a gene: 10. The CDR3 nucleotides read TGTGCCAGCAGTGCCGGGACAGGGGTACAAGGAGAGACCCAGTACTTC. It specifies CASSAGTGVQGETQYF.

This clonotype was picked up a small number of times. The chain links TRBV6-1 to TRBJ1-5; D call uncertain. Germline V gene lookup returns CDR1 MNHNS and CDR2 SASEGT. With 2 bases removed from V and 4 bases from J, the gap between germline ends came to 15 bases. The CDR3 totals 16 residues. The CDR3 loop reads CASSETTLGMNQPQHF. For the CDR3, the DNA is TGTGCCAGCAGTGAAACGACACTGGGGATGAATCAGCCCCAGCATTTT.

The gene calls are TRBV7-2 and TRBJ2-5, with 7 bases that match TRBD2. Germline V gives CDR1 SGHTA, CDR2 FQGNSA. With 5 bases clipped from V and 6 bases from J, the junction kept 9 bases outside the gene matches. This CDR3 is built from 14 residues. CDR3 coding DNA: TGTGCCAGCAGCGATAGCGGGTCCATCAAGACCCAGTACTTC. It specifies CASSDSGSIKTQYF.

The chain is built from TRBV6-2 or TRBV6-3 and TRBJ1-2; D not certain. The V and J ends lost 2 bases and 8 bases respectively, with 15 bases between them. Germline CDR1 is MNHEY and CDR2 is SVGEGT. The CDR3 is made up of 14 amino acids. CDR3 sequence (DNA): TGTGCCAGCAGTTACGTTGGCCAGGCGCGGGGCTACACCTTC. Its translation is CASSYVGQARGYTF.

The J gene is TRBJ2-1, the V gene TRBV6-2 or TRBV6-3; 14 bases are a match to TRBD2. Germline V lookup: CDR1 MNHEY, CDR2 SVGEGT. The CDR3 is 13 residues long. The CDR3 sequence is CATAPGLAGEWFF. Written as DNA, the CDR3 is TGTGCTACTGCCCCGGGACTAGCGGGGGAGTGGTTCTTC.

Turning to this clonotype: The junction and the germline gene differ at one end; a read error may be behind it. The chain is built from TRBV20-1 and TRBJ1-1, with 8 bases fitting TRBD1. Per germline, CDR1 DFQATT and CDR2 SNEGSKA (reference sequence). The CDR3 has 8 amino acids. The CDR3 is CSAWTGPF. As DNA, the CDR3 is TGCAGTGCCTGGACAGGGCCCTTT.

This clonotype was detected many times. This chain joins TRBV11-1 and TRBJ1-2; tentatively, D is TRBD1 (5 bases). The V gene lost 5 bases and the J gene lost 6 bases, with 16 bases spanning the gap. CDR1 and CDR2 (germline): SGHAT, FQDESV (reference sequence). The CDR3 has 14 amino acids. The CDR3 sequence is CASSIGTPRNGYTF. The CDR3 DNA follows: TGTGCCAGCAGCATAGGGACTCCTCGTAATGGCTACACCTTC.

This clonotype has a single count. A much more abundant neighbour one base away suggests this may be a read error. This chain connects TRBV15 to TRBJ2-2; D remains unclear. Per germline, CDR1 LNHNV and CDR2 YYDKDF (reference sequence). V was pared by 1 base and J by 9 bases, with 12 bases between. The CDR3 spans 14 residues. Written as DNA, the CDR3 is TGTGCCACCAGCAGAGGAGGTATGGCCAGGGAGCTGTTTTTT. This codes for CATSRGGMARELFF.

This clonotype was counted ten times or more. This chain uses TRBV5-4 with TRBJ2-7, with TRBD1 matching 10 bases. The length of the CDR3 is 14 residues. Germline CDR1 reads SGHNT; CDR2 reads YYREEE (reference sequence). The junction had 9 bases not matched to a gene; V was cut back by 5 bases and J by 7 bases. CDR3 in amino acids: CASRVGQGIQEQYF. In nucleotides, the CDR3 is TGTGCCAGCAGGGTGGGACAGGGGATTCAGGAGCAGTACTTC.

The chain employs TRBV14 and TRBJ2-6, with D unclear. The CDR3 loop spans 14 amino acids. In germline, CDR1 is SGHDN, CDR2 FVKESK. Deletions cut 3 bases from V and 2 bases from J, with 5 bases between. CDR3 DNA sequence: TGTGCCAGCAGCCAGGTAGCTGGGGCCAACGTCCTGACTTTC. Amino acid sequence: CASSQVAGANVLTF. Full variable domain (missing parts from reference TRBV14 and TRBJ2-6): EAGVTQFPSHSVIEKGQTVTLRCDPISGHDNLYWYRRVMGKEIKFLLHFVKESKQDESGMPNNRFLAERTGGTYSTLKVQPAELEDSGVYFCASSQVAGANVLTFGAGSRLTVL.

The rearrangement links TRBV24-1 to TRBJ2-5; no clear D gene. The CDR3 totals 12 residues. From germline, CDR1 is KGHDR and CDR2 SFDVKD. The V end was cut by 3 bases, the J end by 7 bases, with 8 bases between. CDR3 DNA sequence: TGTGCCACCAGTGATACAGCAGGGACCCAGTACTTC. This sequence encodes CATSDTAGTQYF.

This chain links TRBV7-4 with TRBJ1-2; 9 nucleotides align to TRBD1. J gave up 7 bases and V 6 bases, and 9 bases lay outside the gene matches. Germline CDR1 is SGHVT and CDR2 is SQSDAQ. This CDR3 has 14 amino acids. The CDR3 coding sequence is TGTGCCAGCAGTCGACCGGGACAGGGACTTGGCTACACCTTC. Amino acid sequence: CASSRPGQGLGYTF. Using reference TRBV7-4 and TRBJ1-2 for the parts outside the CDR3, the full variable domain is GAGVSQSPRYKVAKRGRDVALRCDSISGHVTLYWYRQTLGQGSEVLTYSQSDAQRDKSGRPSGRFSAERPERSVSTLKIQRTEQGDSAVYLCASSRPGQGLGYTFGSGTRLTVV.

The V call is TRBV18, the J call TRBJ1-1, with a possible D match to TRBD1 (5 bases). V lost 2 bases, J lost 9 bases, and 16 bases lay in between. The CDR3 runs to 14 residues. From germline, CDR1 is KGHSH and CDR2 LQKENI. DNA for the CDR3: TGTGCCAGCTCACCAAGAGGAGAGACAGAGAAAGCTTTCTTT. Residues: CASSPRGETEKAFF.

Of note for this clonotype: A read error may explain this, as a much larger clone is one base away. This CDR3 fails to terminate in the conserved phenylalanine or tryptophan, so it likely reflects a read error. The rearrangement links TRBV6-1 to TRBJ2-3, with D possibly TRBD2 on 7 matching bases. Per germline, CDR1 MNHNS and CDR2 SASEGT. The V and J ends lost 10 bases and 6 bases respectively, with 11 bases between them. The CDR3 contains 11 residues. The chain's CDR3 is CATRGADTQYL. CDR3 nucleotides: TGTGCCACACGGGGGGCCGATACGCAGTATTTG.

The chain couples TRBV13 to TRBJ1-4; no clear D. Trimming removed 0 bases from V and 8 bases from J, with 10 bases in between. Germline-derived CDR1 and CDR2 are PRHDT and FYEKMQ (reference sequence). CDR3 length equals 14 residues. The CDR3 reads CASSLGPSGEKLFF. The CDR3 DNA reads TGTGCCAGCAGCTTAGGCCCCTCGGGGGAAAAACTGTTTTTT.